This paragraph reports one T cell receptor beta chain. Sorted-subset replicate PCRs used 150 to 200 ng DNA, around 27,000 T cell genomes. Profiling relied on immunoSEQ multiplex PCR, and the TCRdb table lists in-frame clones only, not all of them. The data contain about 110,000 clones, over 65% of them singletons. This record belongs to a study of shared clonotypes between healthy human individuals. Germline lookup yields CDR1 MGHRA and CDR2 YSYEKL. The length of the CDR3 is 16 residues. V gave up 5 bases and J gave up 5 bases; unmatched junction bases: 15. This TCR was recovered from a woman between 25 and 40 years old in good health. The gene calls are TRBV4-1 and TRBJ2-7, with 7 bases identical to TRBD2. Sequencing was carried out using memory CD8+ T cells sorted from blood. As to subset: CD45RO+ cells pooled with CCR7-negative TemRA cells. The CDR3 loop reads CASSDTYSAGEDEQYF. The CDR3 DNA follows: TGCGCCAGCAGCGACACCTACTCGGCGGGAGAGGACGAGCAGTACTTC.